This T cell receptor (beta chain) derives from a study of blood T cell repertoires in COVID-19. Study information: Sites in the United States, Italy and Spain provided acute and convalescent COVID-19 samples. T cells, B-cell-depleted T cells, or PBMCs provided the cDNA or gDNA that served as material.

CDR1 and CDR2 from the germline V gene are LNHDA and SQIVND (reference sequence). J gave up 5 bases and V 5 bases, and 11 bases lay outside the gene matches. The CDR3 is 15 amino acids. Original processing notes: Researchers report that nucleated cell counts were estimated from reference gene primer amplification. Profiled with immunoSEQ multiplex PCR; TCRdb holds only in-frame clones, not every one. That table gives V, J and clone size, and the DNA gave D and trimming. The table has about 56,000 clones, 80% to 90% seen once; the top ten hold roughly 13%. This rearrangement joins TRBV19 to TRBJ1-2; 7 nucleotides align to TRBD1. Sequencing was done on a sample of peripheral blood. The sequence was collected from an elderly woman with acute or convalescent COVID-19. CDR3 sequence (DNA): TGTGCCAGTAGTCCCCCTGGAGGGGGCGGGTATGGCTACACCTTC. Its protein is CASSPPGGGGYGYTF. Using reference TRBV19 and TRBJ1-2 for the parts outside the CDR3, the full variable domain is DGGITQSPKYLFRKEGQNVTLSCEQNLNHDAMYWYRQDPGQGLRLIYYSQIVNDFQKGDIAEGYSVSREKKESFPLTVTSAQKNPTAFYLCASSPPGGGGYGYTFGSGTRLTVV.